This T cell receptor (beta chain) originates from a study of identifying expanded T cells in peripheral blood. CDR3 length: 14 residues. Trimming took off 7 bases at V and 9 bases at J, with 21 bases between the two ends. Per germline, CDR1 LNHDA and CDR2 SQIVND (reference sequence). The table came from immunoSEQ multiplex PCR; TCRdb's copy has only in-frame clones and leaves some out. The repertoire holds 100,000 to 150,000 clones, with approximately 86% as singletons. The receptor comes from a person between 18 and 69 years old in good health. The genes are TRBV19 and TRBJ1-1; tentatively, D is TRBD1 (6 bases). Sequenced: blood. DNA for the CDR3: TGTGCCAGTAAAACCCAGGGGTACTCTGTGAAAGCTTTCTTT. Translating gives CASKTQGYSVKAFF.